This TCR beta chain was found in a study of T-cell reconstitution after alpha-beta-depleted transplantation in children. The library targeted TCRbeta and was prepared with unique molecular identifiers. MiXCR, run by TCRdb on the PCR reads, gives a single entry per CDR3 protein. Among some 600,000 distinct CDR3 sequences listed, roughly 17% were seen once. The table lists this clonotype with a few counts. Germline V gives CDR1 DFQATT, CDR2 SNEGSKA (reference sequence). The CDR3 runs 14 residues. J lost 7 bases, V lost 4 bases, and 11 bases had no gene match. The V call is TRBV20-1, the J call TRBJ1-2; 8 bases fit TRBD1. The receptor was isolated from a human donor who donated a stem cell graft to a child with acute myeloid leukemia. Sample: PBMCs from the stem cell graft donor, taken from the stem cell graft. DNA of the CDR3: TGCAGTGCTACATTGACAGGGGCGGCTGGTGGCTACACCTTC. Protein product: CSATLTGAAGGYTF.